Below, one TCR beta chain is given with its context. Antigen unknown. These data come from a study of cytomegalovirus exposure and HLA in healthy donors. Study-level points and caveats: High sensitivity and specificity were reportedly achieved when the classifier diagnosed cytomegalovirus status.

The assay was immunoSEQ multiplex PCR, and TCRdb's table has in-frame clones only and misses some. The sample has about 400,000 clones; 80% to 90% are singletons. This CDR3 spans 14 amino acids. The germline CDR1 and CDR2 sequences are SNHLY and FYNNEI. The V gene end was trimmed by 6 bases and the J gene end by 5 bases; junction bases not matched to a gene: 5. Separation from the approximately 690-subject first cohort characterized the 120-subject validation cohort, to which the donors belonged. This receptor was obtained from a woman younger than 30 in good health and CMV-seronegative. V gene TRBV2 combines with J gene TRBJ2-1; 9 bases are a match to TRBD1. The specimen sequenced was PBMCs. The CDR3 DNA is TGTGCCAGCAGCAGCCGGACAGGGGACAATGAGCAGTTCTTC. Translation: CASSSRTGDNEQFF.